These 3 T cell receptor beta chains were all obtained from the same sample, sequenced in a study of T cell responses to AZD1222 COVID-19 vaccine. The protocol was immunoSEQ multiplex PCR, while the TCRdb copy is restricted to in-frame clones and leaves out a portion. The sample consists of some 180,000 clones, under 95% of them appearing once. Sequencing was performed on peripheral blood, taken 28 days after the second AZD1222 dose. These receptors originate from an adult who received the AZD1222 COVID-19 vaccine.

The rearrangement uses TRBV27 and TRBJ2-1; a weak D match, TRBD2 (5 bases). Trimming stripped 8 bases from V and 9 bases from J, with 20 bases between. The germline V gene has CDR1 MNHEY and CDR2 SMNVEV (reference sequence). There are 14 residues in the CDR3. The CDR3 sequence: CASPSDSPGGEQFF. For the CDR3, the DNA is TGTGCCAGCCCCTCGGACTCACCCGGCGGTGAGCAGTTCTTC.

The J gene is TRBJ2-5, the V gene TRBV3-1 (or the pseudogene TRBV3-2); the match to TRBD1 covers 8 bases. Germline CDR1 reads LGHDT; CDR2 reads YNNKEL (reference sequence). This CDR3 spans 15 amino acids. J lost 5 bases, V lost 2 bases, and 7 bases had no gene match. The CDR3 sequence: CASSQMDRARETQYF. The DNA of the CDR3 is TGTGCCAGCAGCCAAATGGACAGGGCTCGGGAGACCCAGTACTTC.

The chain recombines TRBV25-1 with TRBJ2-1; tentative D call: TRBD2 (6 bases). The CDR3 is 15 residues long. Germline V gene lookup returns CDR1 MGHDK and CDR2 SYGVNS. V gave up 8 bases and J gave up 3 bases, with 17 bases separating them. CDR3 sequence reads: CASRHGGIFYNEQFF. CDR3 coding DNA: TGTGCCAGCCGTCATGGAGGGATTTTCTACAATGAGCAGTTCTTC.